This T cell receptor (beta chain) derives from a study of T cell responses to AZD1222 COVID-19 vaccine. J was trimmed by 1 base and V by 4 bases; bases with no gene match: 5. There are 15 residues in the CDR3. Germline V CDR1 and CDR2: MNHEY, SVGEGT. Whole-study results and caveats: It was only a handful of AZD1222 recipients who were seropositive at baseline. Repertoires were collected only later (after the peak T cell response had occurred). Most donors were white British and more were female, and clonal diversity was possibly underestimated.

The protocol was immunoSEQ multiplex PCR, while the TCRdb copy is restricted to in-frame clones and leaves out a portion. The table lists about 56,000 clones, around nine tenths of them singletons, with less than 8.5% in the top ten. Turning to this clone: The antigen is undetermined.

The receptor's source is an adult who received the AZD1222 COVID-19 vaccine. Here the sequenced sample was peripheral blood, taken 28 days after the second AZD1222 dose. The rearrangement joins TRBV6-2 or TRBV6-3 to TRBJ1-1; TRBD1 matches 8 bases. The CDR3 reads CASSSAGTGNTEAFF. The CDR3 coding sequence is TGTGCCAGCAGTTCCGCCGGGACAGGGAACACTGAAGCTTTCTTT.